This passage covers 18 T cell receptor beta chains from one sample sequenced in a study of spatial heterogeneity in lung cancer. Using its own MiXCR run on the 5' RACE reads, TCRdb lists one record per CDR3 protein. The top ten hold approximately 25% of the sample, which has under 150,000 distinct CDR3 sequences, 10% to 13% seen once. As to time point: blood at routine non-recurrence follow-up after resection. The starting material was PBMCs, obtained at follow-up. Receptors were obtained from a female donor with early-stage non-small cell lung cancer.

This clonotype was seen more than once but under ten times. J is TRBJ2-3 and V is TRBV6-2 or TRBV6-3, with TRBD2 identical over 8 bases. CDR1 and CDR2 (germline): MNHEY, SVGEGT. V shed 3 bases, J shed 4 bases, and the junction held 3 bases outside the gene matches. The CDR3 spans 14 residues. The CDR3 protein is CASSYRLAPDTQYF. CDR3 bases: TGTGCCAGCAGTTATCGACTAGCGCCAGATACGCAGTATTTT.

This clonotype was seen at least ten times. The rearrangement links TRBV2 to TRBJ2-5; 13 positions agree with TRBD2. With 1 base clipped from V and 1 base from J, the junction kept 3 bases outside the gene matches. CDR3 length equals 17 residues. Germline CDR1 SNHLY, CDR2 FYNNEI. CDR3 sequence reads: CASSEGRLAGGQETQYF. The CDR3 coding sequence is TGTGCCAGCAGTGAAGGTCGACTAGCGGGAGGCCAAGAGACCCAGTACTTC.

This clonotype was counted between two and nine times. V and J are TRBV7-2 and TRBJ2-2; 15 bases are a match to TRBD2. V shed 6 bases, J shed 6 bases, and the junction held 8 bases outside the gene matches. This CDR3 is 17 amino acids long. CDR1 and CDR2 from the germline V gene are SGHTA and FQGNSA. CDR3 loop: CASRKTGLAGGAGELFF. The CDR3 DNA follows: TGTGCCAGCAGAAAAACGGGACTAGCGGGAGGTGCCGGGGAGCTGTTTTTT.

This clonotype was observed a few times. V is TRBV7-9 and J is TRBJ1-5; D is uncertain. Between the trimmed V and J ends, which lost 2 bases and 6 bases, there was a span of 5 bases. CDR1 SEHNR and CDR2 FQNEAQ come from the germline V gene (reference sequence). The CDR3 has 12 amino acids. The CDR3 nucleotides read TGTGCCAGCAGCTTATCGACTCAGCCCCAGCATTTT. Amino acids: CASSLSTQPQHF.

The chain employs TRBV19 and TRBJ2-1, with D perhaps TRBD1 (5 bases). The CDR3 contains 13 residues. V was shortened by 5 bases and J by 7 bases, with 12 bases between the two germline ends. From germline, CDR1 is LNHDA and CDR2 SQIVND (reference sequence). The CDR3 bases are TGTGCCAGTAGTTCGCCAGGGTCGAATGAGCAGTTCTTC. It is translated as CASSSPGSNEQFF.

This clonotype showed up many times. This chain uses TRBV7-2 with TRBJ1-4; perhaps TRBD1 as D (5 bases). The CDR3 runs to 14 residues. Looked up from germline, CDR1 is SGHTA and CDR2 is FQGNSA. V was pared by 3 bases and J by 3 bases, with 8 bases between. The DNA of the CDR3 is TGTGCCAGCAGCTTTGGGGGGTCTAATGAAAAACTGTTTTTT. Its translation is CASSFGGSNEKLFF.

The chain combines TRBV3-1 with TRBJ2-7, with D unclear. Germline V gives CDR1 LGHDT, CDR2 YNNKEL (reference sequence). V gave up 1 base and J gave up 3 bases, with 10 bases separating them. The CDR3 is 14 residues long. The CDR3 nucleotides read TGTGCCAGCAGCCAAGGAGTTAGATTCTACGAGCAGTACTTC. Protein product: CASSQGVRFYEQYF.

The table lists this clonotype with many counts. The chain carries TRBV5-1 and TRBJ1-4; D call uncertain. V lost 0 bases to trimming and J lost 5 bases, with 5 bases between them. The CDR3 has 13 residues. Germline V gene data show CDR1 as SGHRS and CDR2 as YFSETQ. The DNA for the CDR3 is TGCGCCAGCAGCTTGGACAGAAATGAAAAACTGTTTTTT. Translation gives CASSLDRNEKLFF. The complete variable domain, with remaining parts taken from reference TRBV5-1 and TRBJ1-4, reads KAGVTQTPRYLIKTRGQQVTLSCSPISGHRSVSWYQQTPGQGLQFLFEYFSETQRNKGNFPGRFSGRQFSNSRSEMNVSTLELGDSALYLCASSLDRNEKLFFGSGTQLSVL.

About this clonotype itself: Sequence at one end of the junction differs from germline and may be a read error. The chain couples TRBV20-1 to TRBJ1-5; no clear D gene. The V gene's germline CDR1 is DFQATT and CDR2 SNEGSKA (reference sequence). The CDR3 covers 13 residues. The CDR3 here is CSASNGQNQPRHF. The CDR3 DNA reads TGCAGTGCTAGCAACGGTCAAAATCAGCCCCGGCATTTT.

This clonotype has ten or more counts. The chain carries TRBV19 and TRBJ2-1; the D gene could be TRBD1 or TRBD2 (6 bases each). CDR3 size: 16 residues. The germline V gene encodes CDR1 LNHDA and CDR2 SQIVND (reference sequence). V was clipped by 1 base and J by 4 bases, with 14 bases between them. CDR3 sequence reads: CASSIGWGAGYNEQFF. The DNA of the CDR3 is TGTGCCAGTAGTATAGGATGGGGGGCTGGTTACAATGAGCAGTTCTTC.

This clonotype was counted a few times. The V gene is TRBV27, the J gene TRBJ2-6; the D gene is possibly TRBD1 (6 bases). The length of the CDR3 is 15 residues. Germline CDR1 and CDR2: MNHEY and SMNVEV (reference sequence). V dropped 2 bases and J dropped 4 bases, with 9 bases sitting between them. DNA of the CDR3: TGTGCCAGCAGTTTACAGGGGATGGGGGCCAACGTCCTGACTTTC. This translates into CASSLQGMGANVLTF. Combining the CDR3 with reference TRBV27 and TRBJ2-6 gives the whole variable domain EAQVTQNPRYLITVTGKKLTVTCSQNMNHEYMSWYRQDPGLGLRQIYYSMNVEVTDKGDVPEGYKVSRKEKRNFPLILESPSPNQTSLYFCASSLQGMGANVLTFGAGSRLTVL.

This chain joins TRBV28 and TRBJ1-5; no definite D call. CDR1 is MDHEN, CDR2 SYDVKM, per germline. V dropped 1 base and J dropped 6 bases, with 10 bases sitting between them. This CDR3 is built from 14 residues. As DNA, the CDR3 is TGTGCCAGCAGTTTATCTCAGCAGTTTCAGCCCCAGCATTTT. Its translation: CASSLSQQFQPQHF.

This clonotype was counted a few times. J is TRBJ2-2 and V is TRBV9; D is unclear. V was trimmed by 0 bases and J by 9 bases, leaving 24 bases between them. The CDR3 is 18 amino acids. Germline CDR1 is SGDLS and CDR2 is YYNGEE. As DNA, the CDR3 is TGTGCCAGCAGCGTAGCCCCCAGGACGCAAAAGGCTACCCGGGAGCTGTTTTTT. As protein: CASSVAPRTQKATRELFF. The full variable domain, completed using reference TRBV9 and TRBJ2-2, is DSGVTQTPKHLITATGQRVTLRCSPRSGDLSVYWYQQSLDQGLQFLIQYYNGEERAKGNILERFSAQQFPDLHSELNLSSLELGDSALYFCASSVAPRTQKATRELFFGEGSRLTVL.

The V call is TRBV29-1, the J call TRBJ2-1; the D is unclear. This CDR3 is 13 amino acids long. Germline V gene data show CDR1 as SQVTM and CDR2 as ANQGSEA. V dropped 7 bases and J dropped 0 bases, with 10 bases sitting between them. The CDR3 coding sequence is TGCAGCGACGTTCTGAGCTCCTACAATGAGCAGTTCTTC. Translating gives CSDVLSSYNEQFF.

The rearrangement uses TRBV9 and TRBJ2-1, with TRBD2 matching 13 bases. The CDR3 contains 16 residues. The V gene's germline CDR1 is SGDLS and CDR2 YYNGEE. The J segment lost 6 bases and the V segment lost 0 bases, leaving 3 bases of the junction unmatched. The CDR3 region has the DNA TGTGCCAGCAGCGTAGCCGGGACTAGCGGGATCAATGAGCAGTTCTTC. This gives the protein CASSVAGTSGINEQFF.

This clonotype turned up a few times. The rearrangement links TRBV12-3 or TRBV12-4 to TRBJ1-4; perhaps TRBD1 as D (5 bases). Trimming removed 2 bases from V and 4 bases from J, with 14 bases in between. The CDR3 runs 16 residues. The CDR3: CASSLRSGPLNEKLFF. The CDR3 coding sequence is TGTGCCAGCAGTTTAAGGTCGGGGCCACTTAATGAAAAACTGTTTTTT.

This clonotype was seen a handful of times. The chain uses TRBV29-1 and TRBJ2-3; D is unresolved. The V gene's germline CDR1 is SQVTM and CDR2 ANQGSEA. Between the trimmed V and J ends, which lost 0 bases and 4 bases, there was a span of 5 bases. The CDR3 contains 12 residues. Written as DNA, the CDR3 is TGCAGCGTTGAAGAAGGCGCAGATACGCAGTATTTT. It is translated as CSVEEGADTQYF.

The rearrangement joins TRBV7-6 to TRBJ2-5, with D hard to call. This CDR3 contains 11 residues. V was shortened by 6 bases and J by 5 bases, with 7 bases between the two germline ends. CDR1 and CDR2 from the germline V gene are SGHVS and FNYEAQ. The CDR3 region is CASRIGETQYF. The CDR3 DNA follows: TGTGCCAGCAGGATCGGGGAGACCCAGTACTTC.